The present TCR beta chain was sequenced within a study of T cell responses to AZD1222 COVID-19 vaccine. TCRdb keeps only in-frame clones here, not all; method: immunoSEQ multiplex PCR. The sample includes 100,000 to 150,000 clones, approximately 90% seen only once; the top ten take approximately 10%. A word on this clone: The same CDR3 can be traced to other DNA sequences in this sample.

The germline V gene has CDR1 GTSNPN and CDR2 SVGIG (reference sequence). The ends were cut back, 3 bases at V and 1 base at J, with 9 bases in the middle. The CDR3 is 13 residues long. J is TRBJ1-1 and V is TRBV30, with D perhaps TRBD1 (6 bases). The TCR was taken from an adult in good health. The sample in question was peripheral blood, obtained on day 0 of MenACWY control vaccination. The CDR3 sequence: CAWSGGQNTEAFF. CDR3 in DNA: TGTGCCTGGAGCGGGGGCCAGAACACTGAAGCTTTCTTT.